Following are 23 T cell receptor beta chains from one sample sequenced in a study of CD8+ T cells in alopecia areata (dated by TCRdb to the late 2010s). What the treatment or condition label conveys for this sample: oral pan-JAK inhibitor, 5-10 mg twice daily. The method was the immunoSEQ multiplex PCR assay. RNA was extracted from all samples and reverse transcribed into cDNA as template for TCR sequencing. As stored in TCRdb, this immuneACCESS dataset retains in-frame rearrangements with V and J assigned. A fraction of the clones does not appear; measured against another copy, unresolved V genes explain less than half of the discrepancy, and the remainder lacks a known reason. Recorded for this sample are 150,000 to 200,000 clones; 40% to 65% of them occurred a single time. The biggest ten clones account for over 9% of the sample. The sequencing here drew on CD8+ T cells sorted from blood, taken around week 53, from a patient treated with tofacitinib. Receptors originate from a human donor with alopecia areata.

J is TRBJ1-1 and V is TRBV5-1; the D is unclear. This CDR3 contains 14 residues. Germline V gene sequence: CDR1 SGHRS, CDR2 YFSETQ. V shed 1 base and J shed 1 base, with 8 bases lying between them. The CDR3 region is CASSLNGQNTEAFF. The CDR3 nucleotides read TGCGCCAGCAGCTTGAACGGGCAGAACACTGAAGCTTTCTTT.

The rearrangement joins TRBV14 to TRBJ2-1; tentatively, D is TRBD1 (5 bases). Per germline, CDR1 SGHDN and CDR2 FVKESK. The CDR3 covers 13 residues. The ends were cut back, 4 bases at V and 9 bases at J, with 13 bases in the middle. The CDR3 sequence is CASSPLQGGEQFF. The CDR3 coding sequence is TGTGCCAGCAGCCCATTGCAGGGTGGTGAGCAGTTCTTC.

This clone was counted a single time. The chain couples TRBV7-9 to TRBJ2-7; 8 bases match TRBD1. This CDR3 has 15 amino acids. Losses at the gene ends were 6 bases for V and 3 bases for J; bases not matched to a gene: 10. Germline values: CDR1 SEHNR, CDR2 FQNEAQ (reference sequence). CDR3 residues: CASSSPGQAFYEQYF. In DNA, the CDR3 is TGTGCCAGCAGTTCGCCGGGACAGGCCTTCTACGAGCAGTACTTC.

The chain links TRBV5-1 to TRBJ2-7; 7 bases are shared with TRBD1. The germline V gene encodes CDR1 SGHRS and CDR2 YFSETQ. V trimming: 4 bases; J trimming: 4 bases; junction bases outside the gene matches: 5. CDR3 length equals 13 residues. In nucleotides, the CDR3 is TGCGCCAGCAGCACCCTGGACAGGTACGAGCAGTACTTC. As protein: CASSTLDRYEQYF.

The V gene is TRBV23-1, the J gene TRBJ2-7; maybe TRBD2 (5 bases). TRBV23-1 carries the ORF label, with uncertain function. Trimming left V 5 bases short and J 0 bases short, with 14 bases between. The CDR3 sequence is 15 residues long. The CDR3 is CASSSRRRGSYEQYF. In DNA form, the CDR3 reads TGCGCCAGCAGTTCCCGACGACGGGGCTCCTACGAGCAGTACTTC.

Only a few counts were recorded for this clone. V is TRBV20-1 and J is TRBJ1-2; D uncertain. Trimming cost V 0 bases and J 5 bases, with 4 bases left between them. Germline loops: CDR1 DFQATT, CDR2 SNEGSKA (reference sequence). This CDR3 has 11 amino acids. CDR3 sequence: CSARDQYGYTF. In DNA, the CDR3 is TGCAGTGCTAGAGATCAGTATGGCTACACCTTC.

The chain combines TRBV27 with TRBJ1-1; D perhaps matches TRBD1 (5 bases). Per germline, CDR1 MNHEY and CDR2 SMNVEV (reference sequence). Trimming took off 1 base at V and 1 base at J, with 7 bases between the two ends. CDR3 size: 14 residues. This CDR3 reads CASSLWGGNTEAFF. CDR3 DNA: TGTGCCAGCAGTTTATGGGGCGGGAACACTGAAGCTTTCTTT.

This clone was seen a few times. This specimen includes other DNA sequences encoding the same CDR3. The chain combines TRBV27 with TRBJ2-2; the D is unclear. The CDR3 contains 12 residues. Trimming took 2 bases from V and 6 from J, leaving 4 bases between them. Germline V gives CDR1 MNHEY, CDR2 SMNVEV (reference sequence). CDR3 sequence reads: CASSLRAGELFF. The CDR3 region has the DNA TGTGCCAGCAGTTTACGAGCCGGGGAGCTGTTTTTT.

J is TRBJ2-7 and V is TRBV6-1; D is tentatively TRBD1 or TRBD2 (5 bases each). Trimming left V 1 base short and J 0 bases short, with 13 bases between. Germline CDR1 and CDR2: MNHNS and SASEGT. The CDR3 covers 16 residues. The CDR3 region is CASSEGDRDPSYEQYF. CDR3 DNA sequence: TGTGCCAGCAGTGAAGGAGATCGGGACCCCTCCTACGAGCAGTACTTC.

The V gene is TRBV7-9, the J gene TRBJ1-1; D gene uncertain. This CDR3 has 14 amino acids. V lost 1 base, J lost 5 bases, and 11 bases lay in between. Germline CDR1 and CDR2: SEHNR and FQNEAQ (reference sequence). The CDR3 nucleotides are TGTGCCAGCAGCTTAGTCCCTAAGTGGACTGAAGCTTTCTTT. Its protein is CASSLVPKWTEAFF. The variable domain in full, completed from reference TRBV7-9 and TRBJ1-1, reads DTGVSQNPRHKITKRGQNVTFRCDPISEHNRLYWYRQTLGQGPEFLTYFQNEAQLEKSRLLSDRFSAERPKGSFSTLEIQRTEQGDSAMYLCASSLVPKWTEAFFGQGTRLTVV.

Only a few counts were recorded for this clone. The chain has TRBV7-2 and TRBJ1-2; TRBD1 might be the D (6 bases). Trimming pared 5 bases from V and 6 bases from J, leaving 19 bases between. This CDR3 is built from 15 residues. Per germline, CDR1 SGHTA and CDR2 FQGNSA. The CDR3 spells CASSPRLGGQNGYTF. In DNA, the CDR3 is TGTGCCAGCAGCCCCCGTTTGGGGGGGCAGAATGGCTACACCTTC.

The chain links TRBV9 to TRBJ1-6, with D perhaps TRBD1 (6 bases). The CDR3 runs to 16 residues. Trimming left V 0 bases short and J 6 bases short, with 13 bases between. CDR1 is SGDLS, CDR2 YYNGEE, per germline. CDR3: CASSVGGRTVNSPLHF. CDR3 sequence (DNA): TGTGCCAGCAGCGTAGGGGGGCGGACAGTTAATTCACCCCTCCACTTT.

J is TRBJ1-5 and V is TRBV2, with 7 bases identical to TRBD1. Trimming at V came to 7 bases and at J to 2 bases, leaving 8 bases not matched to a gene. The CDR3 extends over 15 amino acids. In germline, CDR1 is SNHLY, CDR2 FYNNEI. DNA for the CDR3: TGTGCCAGCACCCCGACAGGGCTCGGCAATCAGCCCCAGCATTTT. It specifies CASTPTGLGNQPQHF.

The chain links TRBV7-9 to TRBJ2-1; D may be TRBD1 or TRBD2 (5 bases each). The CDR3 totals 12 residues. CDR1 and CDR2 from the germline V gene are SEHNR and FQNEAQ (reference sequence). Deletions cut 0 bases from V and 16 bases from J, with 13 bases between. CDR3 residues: CASSLAGEFAFF. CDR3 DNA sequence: TGTGCCAGCAGCTTAGCGGGGGAATTTGCTTTCTTC.

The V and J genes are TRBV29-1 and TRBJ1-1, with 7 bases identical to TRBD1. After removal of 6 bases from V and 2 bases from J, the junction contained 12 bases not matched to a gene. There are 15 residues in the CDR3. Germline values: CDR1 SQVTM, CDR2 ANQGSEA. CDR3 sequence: CSVAPGQIHNTEAFF. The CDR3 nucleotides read TGCAGCGTAGCGCCGGGACAGATCCACAACACTGAAGCTTTCTTT. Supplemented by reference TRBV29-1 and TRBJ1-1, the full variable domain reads SAVISQKPSRDICQRGTSLTIQCQVDSQVTMMFWYRQQPGQSLTLIATANQGSEATYESGFVIDKFPISRPNLTFSTLTVSNMSPEDSSIYLCSVAPGQIHNTEAFFGQGTRLTVV.

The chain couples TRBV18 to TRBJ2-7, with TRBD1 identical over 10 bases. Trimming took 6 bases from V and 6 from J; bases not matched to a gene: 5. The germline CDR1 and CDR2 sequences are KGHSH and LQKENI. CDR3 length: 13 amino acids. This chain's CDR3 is CASSPGTGVEQYF. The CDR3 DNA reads TGTGCCAGCTCGCCCGGGACAGGGGTCGAGCAGTACTTC.

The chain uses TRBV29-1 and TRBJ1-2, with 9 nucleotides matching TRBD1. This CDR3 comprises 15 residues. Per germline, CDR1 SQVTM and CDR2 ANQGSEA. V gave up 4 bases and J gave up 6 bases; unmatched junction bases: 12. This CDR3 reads CSVVVVGDRANGYTF. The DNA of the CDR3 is TGCAGCGTTGTGGTGGTAGGGGACAGGGCGAATGGCTACACCTTC. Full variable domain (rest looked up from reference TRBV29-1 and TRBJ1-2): SAVISQKPSRDICQRGTSLTIQCQVDSQVTMMFWYRQQPGQSLTLIATANQGSEATYESGFVIDKFPISRPNLTFSTLTVSNMSPEDSSIYLCSVVVVGDRANGYTFGSGTRLTVV.

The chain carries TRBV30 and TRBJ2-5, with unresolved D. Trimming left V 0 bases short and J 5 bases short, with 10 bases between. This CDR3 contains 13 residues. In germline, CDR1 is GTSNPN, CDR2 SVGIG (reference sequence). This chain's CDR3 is CAWSVPNTETQYF. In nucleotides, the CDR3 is TGTGCCTGGAGTGTACCGAATACGGAGACCCAGTACTTC.

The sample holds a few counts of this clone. CDR3 bases: TGTGCCAGCAGCTTTACAGGGGCCGAGCAGTACTTC. This gives the protein CASSFTGAEQYF. The V call is TRBV7-8, the J call TRBJ2-7; 7 bases are shared with TRBD1. CDR1 is SGHVS and CDR2 is FQNEAQ in the germline V gene. This CDR3 is built from 12 residues. V lost 3 bases, J lost 6 bases, and 2 bases stayed unmatched.

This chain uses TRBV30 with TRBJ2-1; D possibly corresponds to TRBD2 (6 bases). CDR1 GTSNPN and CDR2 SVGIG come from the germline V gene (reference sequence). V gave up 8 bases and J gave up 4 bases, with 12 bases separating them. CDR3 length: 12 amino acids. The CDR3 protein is CAGMGGYNEQFF. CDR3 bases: TGTGCCGGAATGGGAGGATACAATGAGCAGTTCTTC.

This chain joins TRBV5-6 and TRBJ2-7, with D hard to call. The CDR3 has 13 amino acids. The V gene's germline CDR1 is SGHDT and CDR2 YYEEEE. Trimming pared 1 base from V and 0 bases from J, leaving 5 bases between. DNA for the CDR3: TGTGCCAGCAGCTTGACCCTCTCCTACGAGCAGTACTTC. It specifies CASSLTLSYEQYF.

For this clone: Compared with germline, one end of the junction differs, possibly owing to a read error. The CDR3 nucleotides are TGTGCCAGCAGTATATCTTCCGGGACAGGGATCTACGAGCAGTACTTC. Its protein product is CASSISSGTGIYEQYF. The chain has TRBV27 and TRBJ2-7, with 9 bases matching TRBD1. This CDR3 region has 16 residues. Germline CDR1 is MNHEY and CDR2 is SMNVEV (reference sequence).

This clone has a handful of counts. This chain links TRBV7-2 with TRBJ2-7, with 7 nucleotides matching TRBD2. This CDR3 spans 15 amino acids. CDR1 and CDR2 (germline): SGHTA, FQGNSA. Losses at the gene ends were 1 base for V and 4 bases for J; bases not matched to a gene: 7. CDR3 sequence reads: CASSLDWGGRYEQYF. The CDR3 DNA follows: TGTGCCAGCAGCTTAGACTGGGGAGGGAGGTACGAGCAGTACTTC.